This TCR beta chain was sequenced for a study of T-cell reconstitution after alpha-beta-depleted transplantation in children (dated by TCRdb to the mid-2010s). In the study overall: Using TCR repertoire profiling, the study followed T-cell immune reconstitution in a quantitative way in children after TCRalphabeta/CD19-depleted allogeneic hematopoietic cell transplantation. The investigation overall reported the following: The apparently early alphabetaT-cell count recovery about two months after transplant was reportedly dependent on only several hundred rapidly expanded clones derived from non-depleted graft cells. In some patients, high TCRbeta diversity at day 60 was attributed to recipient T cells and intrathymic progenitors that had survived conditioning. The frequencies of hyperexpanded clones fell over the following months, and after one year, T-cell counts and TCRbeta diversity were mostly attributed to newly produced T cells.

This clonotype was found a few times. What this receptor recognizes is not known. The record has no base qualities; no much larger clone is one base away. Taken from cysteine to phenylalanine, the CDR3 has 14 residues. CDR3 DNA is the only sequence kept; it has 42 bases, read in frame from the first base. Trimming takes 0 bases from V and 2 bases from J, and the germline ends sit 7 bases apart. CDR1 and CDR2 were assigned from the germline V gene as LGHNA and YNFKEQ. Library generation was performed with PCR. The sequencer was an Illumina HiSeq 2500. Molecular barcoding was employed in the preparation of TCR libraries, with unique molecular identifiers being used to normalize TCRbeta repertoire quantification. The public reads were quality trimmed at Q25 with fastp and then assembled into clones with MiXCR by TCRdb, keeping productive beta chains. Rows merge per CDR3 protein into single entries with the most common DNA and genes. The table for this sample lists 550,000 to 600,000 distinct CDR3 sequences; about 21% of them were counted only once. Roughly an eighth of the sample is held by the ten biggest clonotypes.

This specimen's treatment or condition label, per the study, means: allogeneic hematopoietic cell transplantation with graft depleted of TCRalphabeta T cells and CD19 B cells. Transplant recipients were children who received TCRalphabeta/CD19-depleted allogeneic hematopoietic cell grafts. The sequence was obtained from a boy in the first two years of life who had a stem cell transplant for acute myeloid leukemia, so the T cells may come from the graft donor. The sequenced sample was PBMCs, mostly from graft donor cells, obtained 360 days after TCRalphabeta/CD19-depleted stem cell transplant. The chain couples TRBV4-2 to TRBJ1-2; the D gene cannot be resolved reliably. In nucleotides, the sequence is TGTGCCAGCAGCCAAGAGGAAGGGAACTATGGCTACACCTTC. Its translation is CASSQEEGNYGYTF.